This T cell receptor beta chain stems from a study of T cell responses to AZD1222 COVID-19 vaccine. Worth noting for this clone: The antigen remains undetermined.

Notes on the study in general: Increases in Spike-specific TCR breadth and depth were seen after two AZD1222 doses.

TCRdb's copy holds only in-frame clones and misses some; the assay was immunoSEQ multiplex PCR. The table includes about 190,000 clones, approximately 92% detected once. This TCR derives from an adult in good health. Sequenced material: peripheral blood, taken on day 0 of AZD1222 vaccination.

The CDR3 nucleotides read TGTGCCACCAGCAGAGGGCTAGGAGCTTCCGAGACCCAGTACTTC. It encodes CATSRGLGASETQYF. J is TRBJ2-5 and V is TRBV15; no clear D. V was clipped by 1 base and J by 5 bases, with 14 bases between them. From germline, CDR1 is LNHNV and CDR2 YYDKDF (reference sequence). The CDR3 covers 15 residues.